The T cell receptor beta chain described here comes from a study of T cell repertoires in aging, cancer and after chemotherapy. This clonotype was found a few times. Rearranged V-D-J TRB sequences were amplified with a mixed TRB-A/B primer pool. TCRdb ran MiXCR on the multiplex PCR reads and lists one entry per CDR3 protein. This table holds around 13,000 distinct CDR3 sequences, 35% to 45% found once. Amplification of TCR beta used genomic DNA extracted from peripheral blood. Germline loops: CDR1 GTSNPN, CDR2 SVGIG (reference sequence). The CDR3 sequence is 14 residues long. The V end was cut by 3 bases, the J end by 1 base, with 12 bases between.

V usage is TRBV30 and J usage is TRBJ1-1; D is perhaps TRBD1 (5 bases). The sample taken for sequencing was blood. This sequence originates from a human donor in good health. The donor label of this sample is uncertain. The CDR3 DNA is TGTGCCTGGAGAACCCGACAGAGGAACACTGAAGCTTTCTTT. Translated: CAWRTRQRNTEAFF.